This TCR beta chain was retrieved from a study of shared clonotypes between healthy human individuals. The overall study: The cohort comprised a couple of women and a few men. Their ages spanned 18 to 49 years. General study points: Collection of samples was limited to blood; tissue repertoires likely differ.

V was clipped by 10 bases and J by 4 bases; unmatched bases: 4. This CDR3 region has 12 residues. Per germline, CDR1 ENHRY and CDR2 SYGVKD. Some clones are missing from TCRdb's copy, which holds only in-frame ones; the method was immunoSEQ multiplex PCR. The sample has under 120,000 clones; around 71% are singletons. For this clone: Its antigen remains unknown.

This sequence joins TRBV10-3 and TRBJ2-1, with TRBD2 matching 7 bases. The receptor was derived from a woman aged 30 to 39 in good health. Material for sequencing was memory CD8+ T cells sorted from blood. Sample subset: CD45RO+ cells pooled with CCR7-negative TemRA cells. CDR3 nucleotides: TGTGCCACCAAGCGGGAATACAATGAGCAGTTCTTC. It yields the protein CATKREYNEQFF.